This TCR beta chain was sequenced during a study of vaccination effects on CD4 cells after COVID-19. Antigen-specific CD4+ T cells were expanded with viral peptide pools in the ViraFEST assay before sequencing. Once cultured for about 9 days, the cells underwent separation to obtain CD4+ T cells. Participants received two doses of either the BNT162b2 or mRNA-1273 vaccine. TCRdb's table, derived via immunoSEQ multiplex PCR, lists solely in-frame clones and lacks some. The data contain roughly 30,000 clones, 55% to 85% of them singletons. Worth noting for this clone: Its antigen is undetermined.

The CDR3 length is 15 residues. V lost 3 bases to trimming and J lost 0 bases, with 9 bases between them. Germline CDR1 SGHRS, CDR2 YFSETQ. This TCR came from a human donor who received a COVID-19 vaccine. The V and J genes are TRBV5-1 and TRBJ2-2, with TRBD2 as a possible D gene (5 bases). This material consisted of CD4+ T cells from PBMCs cultured with HCoV-NL63 spike peptides, taken after COVID-19 vaccination. In DNA, the CDR3 is TGCGCCAGCAGCTCCACGCGGGCGAACACCGGGGAGCTGTTTTTT. Encoded protein: CASSSTRANTGELFF. Based on the CDR3 plus reference TRBV5-1 and TRBJ2-2, the full variable domain is KAGVTQTPRYLIKTRGQQVTLSCSPISGHRSVSWYQQTPGQGLQFLFEYFSETQRNKGNFPGRFSGRQFSNSRSEMNVSTLELGDSALYLCASSSTRANTGELFFGEGSRLTVL.